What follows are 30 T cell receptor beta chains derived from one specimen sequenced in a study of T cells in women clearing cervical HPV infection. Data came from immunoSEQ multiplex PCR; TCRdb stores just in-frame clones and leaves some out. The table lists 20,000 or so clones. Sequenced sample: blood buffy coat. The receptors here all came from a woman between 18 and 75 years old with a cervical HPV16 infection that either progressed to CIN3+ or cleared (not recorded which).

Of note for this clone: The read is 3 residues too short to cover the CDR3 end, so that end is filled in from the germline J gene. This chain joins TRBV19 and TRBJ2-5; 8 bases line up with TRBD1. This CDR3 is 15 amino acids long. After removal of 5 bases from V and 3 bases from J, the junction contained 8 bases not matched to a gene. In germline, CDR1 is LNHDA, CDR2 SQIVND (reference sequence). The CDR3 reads CASSLGTGAEETQYF. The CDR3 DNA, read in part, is TGTGCCAGTAGTCTTGGGACAGGAGCCGAAGAGACC.

The CDR3 region is CSASSPGIQPQYF. The covered CDR3 bases are TGCAGTGCTAGCAGCCCGGGTATTCAGCCG. The chain combines TRBV20-1 with TRBJ2-3; D ambiguous. The read is 3 residues too short to cover the CDR3 end, so that end is filled in from the germline J gene. The germline CDR1 and CDR2 sequences are DFQATT and SNEGSKA (reference sequence). This CDR3 comprises 13 residues.

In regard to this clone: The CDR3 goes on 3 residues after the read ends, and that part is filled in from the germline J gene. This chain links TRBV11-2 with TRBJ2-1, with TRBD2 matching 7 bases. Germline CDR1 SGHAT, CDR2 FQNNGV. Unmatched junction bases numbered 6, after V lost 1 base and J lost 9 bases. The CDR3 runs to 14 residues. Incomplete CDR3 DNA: TGTGCCAGCAGCTTAGGGCGGGAGAATTCTGAG. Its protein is CASSLGRENSE. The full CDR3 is CASSLGRENSEQFF.

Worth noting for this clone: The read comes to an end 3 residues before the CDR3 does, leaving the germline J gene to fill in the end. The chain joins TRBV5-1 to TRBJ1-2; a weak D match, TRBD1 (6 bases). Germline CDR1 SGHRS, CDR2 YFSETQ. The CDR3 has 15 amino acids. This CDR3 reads CASSSDHRVIHDYTF. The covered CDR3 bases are TGCGCCAGCAGCTCGGACCACAGGGTAATCCACGAC.

CDR3 bases read: TGTGCCAGCAGCGCTGCGGCAGGGTCCTACAATGAC. Its translation: CASSAAAGSYND. Given in full, the CDR3 is CASSAAAGSYNDYTF. The V gene is TRBV11-2, the J gene TRBJ1-2, with a possible D match to TRBD1 (5 bases). The CDR3 goes on 3 residues after the read ends, and that part is filled in from the germline J gene. CDR1 is SGHAT, CDR2 FQNNGV, per germline. The CDR3 has 15 residues.

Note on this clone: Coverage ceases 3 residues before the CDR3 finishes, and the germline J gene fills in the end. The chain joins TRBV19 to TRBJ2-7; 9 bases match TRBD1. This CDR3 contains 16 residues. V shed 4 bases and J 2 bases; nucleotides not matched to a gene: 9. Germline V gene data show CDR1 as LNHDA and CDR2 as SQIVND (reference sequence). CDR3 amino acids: CASSSTGGANPYEQYF. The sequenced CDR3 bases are TGTGCCAGTAGTAGTACAGGGGGCGCAAACCCCTACGAG.

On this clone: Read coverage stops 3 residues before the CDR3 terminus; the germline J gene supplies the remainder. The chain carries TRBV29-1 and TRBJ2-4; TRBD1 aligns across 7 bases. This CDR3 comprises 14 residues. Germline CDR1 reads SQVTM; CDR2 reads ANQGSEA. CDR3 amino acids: CSVERDRPNYGQYF. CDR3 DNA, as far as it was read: TGCAGCGTTGAACGGGACAGACCTAACTATGGT.

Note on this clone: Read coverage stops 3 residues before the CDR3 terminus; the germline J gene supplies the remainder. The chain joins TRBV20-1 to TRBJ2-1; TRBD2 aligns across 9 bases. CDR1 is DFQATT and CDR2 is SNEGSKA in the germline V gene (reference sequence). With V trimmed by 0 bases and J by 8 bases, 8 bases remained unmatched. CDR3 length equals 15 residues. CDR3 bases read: TGCAGTGCTAGAGATCCCAGCGGGAGGTGGGATGAG. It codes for CSARDPSGRWDE. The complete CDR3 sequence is CSARDPSGRWDEQFF.

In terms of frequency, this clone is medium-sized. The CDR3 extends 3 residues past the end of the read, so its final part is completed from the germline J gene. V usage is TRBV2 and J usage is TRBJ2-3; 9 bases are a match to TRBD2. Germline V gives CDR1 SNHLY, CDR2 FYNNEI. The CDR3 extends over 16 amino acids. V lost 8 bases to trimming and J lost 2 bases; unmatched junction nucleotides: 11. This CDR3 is CASPRRRTSDTDTQYF. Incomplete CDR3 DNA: TGTGCCAGCCCGAGACGAAGGACTAGCGACACAGATACG. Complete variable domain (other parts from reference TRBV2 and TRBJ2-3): EPEVTQTPSHQVTQMGQEVILRCVPISNHLYFYWYRQILGQKVEFLVSFYNNEISEKSEIFDDQFSVERPDGSNFTLKIRSTKLEDSAMYFCASPRRRTSDTDTQYFGPGTRLTVL.

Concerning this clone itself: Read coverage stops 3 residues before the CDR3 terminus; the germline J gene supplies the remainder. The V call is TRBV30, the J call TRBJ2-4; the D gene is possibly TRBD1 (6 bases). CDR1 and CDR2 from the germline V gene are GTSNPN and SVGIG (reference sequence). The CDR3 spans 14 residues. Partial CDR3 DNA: TGTGCCTGGACCCAAGCAGGGCAGGGGTATGGT. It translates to CAWTQAGQGYG. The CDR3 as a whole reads CAWTQAGQGYGQYF.

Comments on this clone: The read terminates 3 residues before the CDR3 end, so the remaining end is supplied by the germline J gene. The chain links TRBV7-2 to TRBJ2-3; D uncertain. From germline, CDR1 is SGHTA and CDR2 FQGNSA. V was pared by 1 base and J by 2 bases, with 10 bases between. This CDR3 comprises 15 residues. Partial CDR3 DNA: TGTGCCAGCAGCTTAGTGTGGCAGATCACAGATACG. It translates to CASSLVWQITDT. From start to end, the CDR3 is CASSLVWQITDTQYF.

CDR3: CSATPSGRGDTQYF. CDR3 DNA, as far as it was read: TGCAGTGCCACTCCTAGCGGGAGAGGAGATACG. The chain links TRBV20-1 to TRBJ2-3, with 10 bases aligning to TRBD2. The read terminates 3 residues ahead of where the CDR3 ends, so the germline J gene completes it. This CDR3 is built from 14 residues. Germline assignment: CDR1 DFQATT and CDR2 SNEGSKA (reference sequence). The J segment lost 5 bases and the V segment lost 6 bases, leaving 8 bases of the junction unmatched.

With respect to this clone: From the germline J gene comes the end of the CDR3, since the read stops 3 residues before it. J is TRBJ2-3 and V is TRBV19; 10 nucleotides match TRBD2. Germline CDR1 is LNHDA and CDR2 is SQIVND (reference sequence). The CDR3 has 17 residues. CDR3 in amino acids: CASSIVTSGVGQETQYF. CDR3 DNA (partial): TGTGCCAGTAGTATTGTTACTAGCGGGGTGGGACAAGAGACG.

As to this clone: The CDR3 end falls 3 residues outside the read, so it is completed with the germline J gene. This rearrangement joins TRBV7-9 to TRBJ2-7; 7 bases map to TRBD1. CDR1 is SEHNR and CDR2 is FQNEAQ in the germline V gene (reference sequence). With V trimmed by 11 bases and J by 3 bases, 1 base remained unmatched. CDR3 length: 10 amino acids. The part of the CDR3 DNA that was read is TGTGCCTGGGACAGCTACGAG. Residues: CAWDSYE. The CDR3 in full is CAWDSYEQYF.

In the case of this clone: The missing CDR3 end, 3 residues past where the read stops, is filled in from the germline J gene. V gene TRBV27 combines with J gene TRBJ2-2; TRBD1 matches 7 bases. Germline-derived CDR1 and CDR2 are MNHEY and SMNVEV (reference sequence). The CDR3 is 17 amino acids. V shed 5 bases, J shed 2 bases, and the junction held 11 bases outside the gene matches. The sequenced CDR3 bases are TGTGCCAGCAGTGGGAATTTGGCAGGGGGTAACACCGGGGAG. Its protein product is CASSGNLAGGNTGE. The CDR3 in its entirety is CASSGNLAGGNTGELFF.

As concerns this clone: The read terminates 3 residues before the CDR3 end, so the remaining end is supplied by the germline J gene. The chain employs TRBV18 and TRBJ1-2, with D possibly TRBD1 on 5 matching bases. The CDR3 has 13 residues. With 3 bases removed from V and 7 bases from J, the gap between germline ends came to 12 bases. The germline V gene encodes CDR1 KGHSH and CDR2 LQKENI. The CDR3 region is CASSPGGDRGYTF. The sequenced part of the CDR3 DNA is TGTGCCAGCTCACCGGGGGGAGACCGTGGC.

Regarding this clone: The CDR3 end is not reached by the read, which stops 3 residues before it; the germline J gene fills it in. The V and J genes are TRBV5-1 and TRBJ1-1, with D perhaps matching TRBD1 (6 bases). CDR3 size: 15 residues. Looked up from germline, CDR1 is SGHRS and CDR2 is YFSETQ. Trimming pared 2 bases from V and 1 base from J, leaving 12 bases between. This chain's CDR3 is CASSLQQGENTEAFF. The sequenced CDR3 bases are TGCGCCAGCAGCTTACAACAGGGTGAGAACACTGAA.

CDR3 loop: CATETGGGTYTF. CDR3 DNA (partial): TGTGCCACCGAGACAGGGGGGGGTACC. The chain combines TRBV19 with TRBJ1-2; the match to TRBD1 covers 9 bases. The read is 3 residues too short to cover the CDR3 end, so that end is filled in from the germline J gene. The CDR3 has 12 residues. Germline V gene sequence: CDR1 LNHDA, CDR2 SQIVND (reference sequence). Complete variable domain (other parts from reference TRBV19 and TRBJ1-2): DGGITQSPKYLFRKEGQNVTLSCEQNLNHDAMYWYRQDPGQGLRLIYYSQIVNDFQKGDIAEGYSVSREKKESFPLTVTSAQKNPTAFYLCATETGGGTYTFGSGTRLTVV.

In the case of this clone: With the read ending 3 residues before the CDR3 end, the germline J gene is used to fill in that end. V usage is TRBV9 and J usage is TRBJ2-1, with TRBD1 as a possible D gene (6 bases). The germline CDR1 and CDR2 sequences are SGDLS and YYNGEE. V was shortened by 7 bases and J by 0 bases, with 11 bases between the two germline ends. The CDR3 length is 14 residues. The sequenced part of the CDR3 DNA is TGTGCCAGCTGCAGGGGTAGCTCCTACAATGAG. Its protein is CASCRGSSYNE. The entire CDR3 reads CASCRGSSYNEQFF.

The CDR3 region is CASTSPGTDRYSNQPQYF. Partial CDR3 DNA: TGTGCCAGCACCTCCCCGGGGACAGACAGATATAGCAATCAGCCG. The V gene is TRBV28, the J gene TRBJ2-3, with 7 bases fitting TRBD1. The observed sequence ends 3 residues before the CDR3 terminus, with the missing tail filled in from the germline J gene. The CDR3 sequence is 18 residues long. Germline V gene sequence: CDR1 MDHEN, CDR2 SYDVKM.

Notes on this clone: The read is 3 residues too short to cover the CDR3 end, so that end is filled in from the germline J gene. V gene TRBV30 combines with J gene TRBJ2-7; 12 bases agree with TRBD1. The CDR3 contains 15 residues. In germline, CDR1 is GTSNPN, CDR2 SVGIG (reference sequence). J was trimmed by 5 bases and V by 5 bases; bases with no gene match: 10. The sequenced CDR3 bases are TGTGCCTGGGGTGGGACAGGGGGCTTAGTAGACGAG. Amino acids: CAWGGTGGLVDE. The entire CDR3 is CAWGGTGGLVDEQYF.

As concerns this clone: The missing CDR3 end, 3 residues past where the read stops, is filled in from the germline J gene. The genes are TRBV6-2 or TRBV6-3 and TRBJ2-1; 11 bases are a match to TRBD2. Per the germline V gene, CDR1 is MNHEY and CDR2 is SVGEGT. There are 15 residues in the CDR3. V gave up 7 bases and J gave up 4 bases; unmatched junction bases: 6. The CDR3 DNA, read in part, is TGTGCCAGCACCCAGGGACTAGCGGCATACAATGAG. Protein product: CASTQGLAAYNE. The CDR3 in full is CASTQGLAAYNEQFF.

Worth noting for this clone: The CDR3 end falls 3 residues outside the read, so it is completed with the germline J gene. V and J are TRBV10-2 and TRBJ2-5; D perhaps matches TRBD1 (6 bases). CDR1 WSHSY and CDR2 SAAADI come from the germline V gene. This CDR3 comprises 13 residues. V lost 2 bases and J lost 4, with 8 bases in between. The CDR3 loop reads CASSEGQRETQYF. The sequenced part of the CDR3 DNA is TGCGCCAGCAGTGAGGGACAGAGAGAGACC.

The CDR3 DNA, read in part, is TGTGCCAGTAGTATTGAAGTAGCGGGGGGTGAGACC. It is translated as CASSIEVAGGET. The CDR3 reads in full as CASSIEVAGGETQYF. The chain combines TRBV19 with TRBJ2-5; TRBD2 aligns across 10 bases. The sequence runs out 3 residues before the end of the CDR3; the remainder is reconstructed from the germline J gene. The ends lost 3 bases at V and 5 bases at J; junction bases unmatched: 6. Per the germline V gene, CDR1 is LNHDA and CDR2 is SQIVND (reference sequence). This CDR3 is built from 15 residues.

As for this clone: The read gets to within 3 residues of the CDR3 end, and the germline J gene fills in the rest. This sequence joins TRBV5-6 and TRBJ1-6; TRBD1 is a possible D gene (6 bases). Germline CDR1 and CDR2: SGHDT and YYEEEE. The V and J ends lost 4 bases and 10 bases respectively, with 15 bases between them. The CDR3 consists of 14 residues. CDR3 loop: CASSAQGWTSPLHF. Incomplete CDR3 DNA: TGTGCCAGCAGCGCACAGGGATGGACATCACCC.

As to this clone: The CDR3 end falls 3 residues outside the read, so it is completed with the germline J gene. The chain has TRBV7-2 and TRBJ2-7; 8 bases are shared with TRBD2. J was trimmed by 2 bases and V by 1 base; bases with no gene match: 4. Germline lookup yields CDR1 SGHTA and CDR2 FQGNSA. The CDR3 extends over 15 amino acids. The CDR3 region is CASSLGSGGAYEQYF. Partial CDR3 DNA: TGTGCCAGCAGCTTAGGCTCGGGAGGGGCCTACGAG.

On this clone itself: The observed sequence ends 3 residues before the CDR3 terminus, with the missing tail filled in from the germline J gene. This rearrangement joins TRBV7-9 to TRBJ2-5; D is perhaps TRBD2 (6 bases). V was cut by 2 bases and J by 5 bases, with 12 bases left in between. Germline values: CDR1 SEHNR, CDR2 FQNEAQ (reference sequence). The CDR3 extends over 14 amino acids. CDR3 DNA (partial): TGTGCCAGCAGCTTAAATGGGGGGAGGGAGACC. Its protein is CASSLNGGRET. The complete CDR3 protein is CASSLNGGRETQYF. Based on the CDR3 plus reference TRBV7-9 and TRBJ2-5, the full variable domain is DTGVSQNPRHKITKRGQNVTFRCDPISEHNRLYWYRQTLGQGPEFLTYFQNEAQLEKSRLLSDRFSAERPKGSFSTLEIQRTEQGDSAMYLCASSLNGGRETQYFGPGTRLLVL.

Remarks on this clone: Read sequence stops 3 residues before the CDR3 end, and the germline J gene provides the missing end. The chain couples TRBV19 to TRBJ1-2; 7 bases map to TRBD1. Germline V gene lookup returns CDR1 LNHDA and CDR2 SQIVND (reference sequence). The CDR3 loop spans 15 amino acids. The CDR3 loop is CASSIRDSPKDDYTF. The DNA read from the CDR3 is TGTGCCAGTAGTATCAGGGACAGCCCTAAGGATGAC.

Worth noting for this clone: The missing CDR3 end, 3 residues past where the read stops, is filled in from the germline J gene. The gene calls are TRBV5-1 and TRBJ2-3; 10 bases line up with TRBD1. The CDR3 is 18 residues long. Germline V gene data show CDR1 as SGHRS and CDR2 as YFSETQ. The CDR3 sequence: CASSLTRGTGDFPETQYF. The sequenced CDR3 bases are TGCGCCAGCAGCTTGACCAGAGGGACAGGGGATTTTCCGGAGACG.

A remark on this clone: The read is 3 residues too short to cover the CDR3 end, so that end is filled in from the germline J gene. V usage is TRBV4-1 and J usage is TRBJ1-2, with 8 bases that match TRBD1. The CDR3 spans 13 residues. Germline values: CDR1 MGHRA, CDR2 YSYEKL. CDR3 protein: CASSQVGQVIYTF. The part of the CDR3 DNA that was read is TGCGCCAGCAGCCAAGTGGGACAGGTGATC.